This T cell receptor (beta chain) was observed in a study of cytomegalovirus exposure and HLA in healthy donors. The donors were healthy bone marrow donors. In the case of this clone: Its specificity is not known.

The study ran its PCR with 60 Vbeta and 13 Jbeta primers. TCRdb keeps only in-frame clones here, not all; method: immunoSEQ multiplex PCR. The data contain roughly 140,000 clones, around 83% of them seen just once; the ten biggest clones take up 2% to 2.5%. Study observations and caveats: Later examination showed HLA-associated TCR beta chains had greater clonal expansion than equally common others. According to reports, the classifier identified cytomegalovirus status with high specificity and sensitivity.

J was trimmed by 5 bases and V by 4 bases; bases with no gene match: 7. Per the germline V gene, CDR1 is SGHRS and CDR2 is YFSETQ. The CDR3 is made up of 14 amino acids. The origin of this receptor is a woman younger than 35 in good health and CMV-seronegative. The chain links TRBV5-1 to TRBJ2-3; TRBD2 matches at 7 bases. Sequencing input: PBMCs. CDR3 in amino acids: CASSPMGGKDTQYF. CDR3 in DNA: TGCGCCAGCAGCCCCATGGGGGGGAAAGATACGCAGTATTTT.